This T cell receptor (beta chain) was identified during a study of blood T cells in healthy people across ages. Together with a sample-barcoded 5' primer, a J-beta primer mix was included in a second PCR lasting about 6 to 11 cycles. MiXCR, run by TCRdb on the 5' RACE reads, gives a single entry per CDR3 protein. Of about 700,000 distinct CDR3 sequences listed, 32% were seen once; the top ten hold approximately 15%. This CDR3 contains 16 residues. Germline V gives CDR1 SGHAT, CDR2 FQNNGV. The V end was cut by 5 bases, the J end by 3 bases, with 18 bases between. The sample taken for sequencing was blood. This receptor was obtained from a woman over 75 in good health. The gene calls are TRBV11-2 and TRBJ2-3; D is ambiguous. The CDR3 protein is CASSHLALEWTDTQYF. The CDR3 DNA is TGTGCCAGCAGCCACTTAGCCTTGGAGTGGACAGATACGCAGTATTTT.